This TCR beta chain emerged from a study of long-term antiretroviral therapy in people with HIV. About the research overall: Samples from the earliest time points predate the 2015 immediate-ART recommendation by about a decade.

At survey level, the immunoSEQ assay was run in its v3.0 version. Sequencing had a target that covered about 40,000-50,000 T-cell genomes per sample. TCRdb's table, derived via immunoSEQ multiplex PCR, lists solely in-frame clones and lacks some. The sample contains tens of thousands of clones, 93% of which appear only once. On this clone itself: Its matching antigen is unknown.

Study-wide results and limits: Clones showing expansion before ART dominated the repertoire at all time points. On ART adherence, viral resistance or therapy changes, no data were available.

The CDR3 is 15 amino acids. Between the trimmed V and J ends, which lost 9 bases and 5 bases, there was a span of 22 bases. CDR1 MNHNY and CDR2 SVGAGI come from the germline V gene (reference sequence). The receptor comes from a woman in her thirties or forties with HIV. Source: unsorted PBMCs, taken roughly 6.5 years after starting antiretroviral therapy. This chain links TRBV6-6 with TRBJ2-5, with D perhaps matching TRBD1 (6 bases). In nucleotides, the CDR3 is TGTGCCAGTCTTAGGGGGACATCCTTCCGGGAGACCCAGTACTTC. Its translation: CASLRGTSFRETQYF.